This T cell receptor beta chain appears in the sequencing data of a study of tumor-infiltrating lymphocytes in primary liver carcinoma. On the study more broadly: The neoplasms were of stage T1-T3 N0M0, with dimensions of about 4.2 to 11 cm across.

CDR1 is SQVTM and CDR2 is ANQGSEA in the germline V gene. The CDR3 is 13 amino acids. General study results and limits: Between tumor regions, pairs overlapped more than tumor-adjacent and tumor-blood pairs did. Tumor top-250-clone fraction significantly exceeded that of blood (p = 0.039).

Points on this clonotype: What it binds is not known. At one end the junction does not follow the germline gene, possibly because of a read error.

A primer matching the constant region was used to make TCR beta cDNA from 450 to 550 ng of total RNA. Three rounds of nested multiplex PCR with slightly modified ARM-PCR produced TCR beta libraries. The first two PCR rounds used TRBV1-TRBV30 primers with a Cbeta primer, approximately 9 cycles each. From the multiplex PCR reads, TCRdb called clonotypes with MiXCR, one entry per CDR3 protein. The sample carries about 310,000 distinct CDR3 sequences, roughly three fifths recorded once. In addition to blood RNA drawn from unsorted whole blood, germline DNA was extracted. Prior to surgery, four milliliters of peripheral blood were drawn.

The material sequenced was peripheral blood. The rearrangement links TRBV29-1 to TRBJ1-4; weak D call: TRBD1 (5 bases). This clonotype originated in a woman in her 30s with primary liver carcinoma and hepatitis B virus infection. This CDR3 reads CRVTGQPNEKLFF. The CDR3, as DNA: TGCCGCGTCACCGGACAACCTAATGAAAAACTGTTTTTT.